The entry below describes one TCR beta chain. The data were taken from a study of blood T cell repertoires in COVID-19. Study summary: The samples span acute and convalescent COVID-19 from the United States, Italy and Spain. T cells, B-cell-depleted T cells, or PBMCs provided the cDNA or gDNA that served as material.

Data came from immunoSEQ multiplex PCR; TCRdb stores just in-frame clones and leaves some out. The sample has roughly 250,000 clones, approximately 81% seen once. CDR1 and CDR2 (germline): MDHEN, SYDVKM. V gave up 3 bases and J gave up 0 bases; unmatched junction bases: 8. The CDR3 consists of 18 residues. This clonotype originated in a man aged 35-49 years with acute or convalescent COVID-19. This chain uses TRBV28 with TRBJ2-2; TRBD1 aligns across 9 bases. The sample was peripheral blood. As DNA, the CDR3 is TGTGCCAGCAGTTTGGTCTCGGGACAGGGCGCGAACACCGGGGAGCTGTTTTTT. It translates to CASSLVSGQGANTGELFF. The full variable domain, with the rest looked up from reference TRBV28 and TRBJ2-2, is DVKVTQSSRYLVKRTGEKVFLECVQDMDHENMFWYRQDPGLGLRLIYFSYDVKMKEKGDIPEGYSVSREKKERFSLILESASTNQTSMYLCASSLVSGQGANTGELFFGEGSRLTVL.